This is a list of T cell receptor beta chains from one sample in a study of blood T cell repertoires in COVID-19. TCRdb keeps only in-frame clones here, not all; method: immunoSEQ multiplex PCR. The table shows more than 400,000 clones, with roughly 90% occurring only once. The specimen was PBMCs or T cells enriched from blood (not recorded which). These receptors all come from a woman aged 18-35 years who had recovered from COVID-19. The CDR3 runs from the conserved cysteine through the conserved F or W. A D gene is named only where the DNA matches it firmly. The size field is filled for only some rows; it gives once, few, many or a size class.

abundance,len,j_gene,d_gene,v_gene,CDR3nt,CDR3aa
.,16,TRBJ1-1,.,TRBV27,TGTGCCAGCACTACCTTTGGGGGGAATTTGAACACTGAAGCTTTCTTT,CASTTFGGNLNTEAFF
once,9,TRBJ1-5,.,TRBV29-1,TGCAGCGCCGGAGAGCCCCAGCATTTT,CSAGEPQHF
.,14,TRBJ1-2,TRBD1,TRBV7-9,TGTGCCAGCAGCTTCGACGGGACAGACAATGGCTACACCTTC,CASSFDGTDNGYTF
once,13,TRBJ2-2,TRBD1,TRBV3-1/TRBV3-2,TGTGCCAGCAGAGGACAGGTAACCGGGGAGCTGTTTTTT,CASRGQVTGELFF
once,15,TRBJ2-6,.,TRBV4-1,TGCGCCAGCAGCCAATATTTTCCTGGGGCCAACGTCCTGACTTTC,CASSQYFPGANVLTF
.,12,TRBJ1-2,.,TRBV6-5,TGTGCCAGCAACAGGGACGGCTATGGCTACACCTTC,CASNRDGYGYTF
.,14,TRBJ1-1,.,TRBV5-4,TGTGCCAGCAGCTCCCAGGGCGAGAACACTGAAGCTTTCTTT,CASSSQGENTEAFF
.,17,TRBJ2-1,TRBD1,TRBV3-1/TRBV3-2,TGTGCCAGCAGCCTCCGACAGGGAAGAATTACCTACAATGAGCAGTTCTTC,CASSLRQGRITYNEQFF
.,13,TRBJ1-2,.,TRBV3-1/TRBV3-2,TGTGCCAGCAGCCAAGCTGGCGGGTATGGCTACACCTTC,CASSQAGGYGYTF
.,11,TRBJ2-1,.,TRBV5-1,TGCGCCAGCAGCTTCGGGCGGACTCAGTTCTTC,CASSFGRTQFF